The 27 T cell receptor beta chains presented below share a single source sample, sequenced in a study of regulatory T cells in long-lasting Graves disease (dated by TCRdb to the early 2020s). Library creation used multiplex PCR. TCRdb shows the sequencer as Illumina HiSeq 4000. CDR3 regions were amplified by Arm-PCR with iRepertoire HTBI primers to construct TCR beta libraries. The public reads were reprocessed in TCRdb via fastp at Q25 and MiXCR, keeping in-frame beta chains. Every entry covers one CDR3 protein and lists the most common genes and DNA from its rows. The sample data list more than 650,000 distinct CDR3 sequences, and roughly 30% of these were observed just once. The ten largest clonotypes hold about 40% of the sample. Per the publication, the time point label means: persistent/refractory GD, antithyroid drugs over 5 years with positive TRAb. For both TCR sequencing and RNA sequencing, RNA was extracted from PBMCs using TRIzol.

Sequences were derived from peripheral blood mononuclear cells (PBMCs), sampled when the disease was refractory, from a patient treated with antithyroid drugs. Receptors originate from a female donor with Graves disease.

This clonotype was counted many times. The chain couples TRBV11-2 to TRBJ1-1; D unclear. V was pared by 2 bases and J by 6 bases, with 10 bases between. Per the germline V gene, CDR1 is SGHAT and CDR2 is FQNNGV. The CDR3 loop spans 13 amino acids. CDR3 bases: TGTGCCAGCAGCTTAATGGGGTTCGCTGAAGCTTTCTTT. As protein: CASSLMGFAEAFF. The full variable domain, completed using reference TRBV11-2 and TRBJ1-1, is EAGVAQSPRYKIIEKRQSVAFWCNPISGHATLYWYQQILGQGPKLLIQFQNNGVVDDSQLPKDRFSAERLKGVDSTLKIQPAKLEDSAVYLCASSLMGFAEAFFGQGTRLTVV.

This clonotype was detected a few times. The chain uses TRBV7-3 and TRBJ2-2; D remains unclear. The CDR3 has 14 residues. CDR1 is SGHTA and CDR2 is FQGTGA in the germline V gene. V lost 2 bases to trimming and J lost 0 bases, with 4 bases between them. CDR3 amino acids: CASSLGANTGELFF. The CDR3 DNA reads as TGTGCCAGCAGCTTAGGTGCGAACACCGGGGAGCTGTTTTTT. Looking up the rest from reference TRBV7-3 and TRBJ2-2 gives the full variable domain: GAGVSQTPSNKVTEKGKYVELRCDPISGHTALYWYRQSLGQGPEFLIYFQGTGAADDSGLPNDRFFAVRPEGSVSTLKIQRTERGDSAVYLCASSLGANTGELFFGEGSRLTVL.

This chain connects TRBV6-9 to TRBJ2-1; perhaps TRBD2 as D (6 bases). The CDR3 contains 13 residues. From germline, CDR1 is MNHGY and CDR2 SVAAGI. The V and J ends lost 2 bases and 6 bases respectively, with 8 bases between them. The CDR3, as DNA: TGTGCCAGCAGTTATCGGAGGGGCAATGAGCAGTTCTTC. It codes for CASSYRRGNEQFF.

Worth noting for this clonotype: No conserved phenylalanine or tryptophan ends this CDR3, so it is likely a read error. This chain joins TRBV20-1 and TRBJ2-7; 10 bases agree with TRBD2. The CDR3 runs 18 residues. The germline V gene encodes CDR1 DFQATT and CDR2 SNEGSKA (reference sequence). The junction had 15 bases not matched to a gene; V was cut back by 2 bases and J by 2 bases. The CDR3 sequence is CSARPPPALAGAAYEQYS. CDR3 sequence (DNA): TGCAGTGCTAGACCCCCTCCAGCTCTAGCGGGAGCAGCCTACGAGCAGTACTCC.

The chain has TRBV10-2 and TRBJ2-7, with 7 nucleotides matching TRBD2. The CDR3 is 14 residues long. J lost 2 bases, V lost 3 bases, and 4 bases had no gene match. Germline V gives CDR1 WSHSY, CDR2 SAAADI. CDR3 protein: CASSEYGTTYEQYF. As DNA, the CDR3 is TGCGCCAGCAGTGAATACGGGACTACCTACGAGCAGTACTTC.

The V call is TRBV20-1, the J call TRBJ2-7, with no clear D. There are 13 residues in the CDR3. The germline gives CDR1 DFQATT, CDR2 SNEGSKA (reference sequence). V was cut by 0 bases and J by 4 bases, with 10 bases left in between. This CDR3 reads CSARDLVRYEQYF. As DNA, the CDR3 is TGCAGTGCTAGAGACCTAGTCAGGTACGAGCAGTACTTC.

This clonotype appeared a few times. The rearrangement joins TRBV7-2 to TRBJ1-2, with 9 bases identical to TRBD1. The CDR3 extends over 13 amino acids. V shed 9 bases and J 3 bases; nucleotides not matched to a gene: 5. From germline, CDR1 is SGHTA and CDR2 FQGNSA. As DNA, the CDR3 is TGTGCCAGTAGACAGGGGGAGTACTATGGCTACACCTTC. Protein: CASRQGEYYGYTF.

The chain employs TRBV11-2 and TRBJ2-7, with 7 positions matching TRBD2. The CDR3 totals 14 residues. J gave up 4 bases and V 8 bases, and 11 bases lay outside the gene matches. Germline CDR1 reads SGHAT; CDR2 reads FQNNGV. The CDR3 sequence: CASAGSWEGYEQYF. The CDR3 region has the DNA TGTGCCAGCGCAGGGTCGTGGGAGGGATACGAGCAGTACTTC. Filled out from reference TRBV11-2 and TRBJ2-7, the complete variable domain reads EAGVAQSPRYKIIEKRQSVAFWCNPISGHATLYWYQQILGQGPKLLIQFQNNGVVDDSQLPKDRFSAERLKGVDSTLKIQPAKLEDSAVYLCASAGSWEGYEQYFGPGTRLTVT.

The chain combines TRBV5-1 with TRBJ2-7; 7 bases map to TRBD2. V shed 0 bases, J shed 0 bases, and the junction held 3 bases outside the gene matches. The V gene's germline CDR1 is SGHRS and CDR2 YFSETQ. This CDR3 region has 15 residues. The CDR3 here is CASSLGGDYSYEQYF. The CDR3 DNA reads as TGCGCCAGCAGCTTGGGTGGGGACTACTCCTACGAGCAGTACTTC.

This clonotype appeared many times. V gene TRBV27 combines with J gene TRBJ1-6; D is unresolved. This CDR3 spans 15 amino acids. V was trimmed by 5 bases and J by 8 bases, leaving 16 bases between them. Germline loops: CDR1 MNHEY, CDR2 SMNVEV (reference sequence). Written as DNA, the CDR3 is TGTGCCAGCAGTCTAGGGCCGATACCGGATTCACCCCTCCACTTT. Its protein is CASSLGPIPDSPLHF.

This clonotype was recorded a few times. CDR3 protein: CSARDWTRGTARQETQYF. CDR3 sequence (DNA): TGCAGTGCTAGAGATTGGACTAGGGGAACAGCCAGACAAGAGACCCAGTACTTC. The gene calls are TRBV20-1 and TRBJ2-5; 7 positions agree with TRBD2. Germline V gives CDR1 DFQATT, CDR2 SNEGSKA (reference sequence). V shed 0 bases, J shed 2 bases, and the junction held 15 bases outside the gene matches. The length of the CDR3 is 18 residues.

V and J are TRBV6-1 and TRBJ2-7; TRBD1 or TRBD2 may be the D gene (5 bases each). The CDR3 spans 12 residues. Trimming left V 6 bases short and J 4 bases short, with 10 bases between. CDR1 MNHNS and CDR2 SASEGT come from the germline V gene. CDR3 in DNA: TGTGCCAGCAGGGATGGGGGTTACGAGCAGTACTTC. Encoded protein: CASRDGGYEQYF.

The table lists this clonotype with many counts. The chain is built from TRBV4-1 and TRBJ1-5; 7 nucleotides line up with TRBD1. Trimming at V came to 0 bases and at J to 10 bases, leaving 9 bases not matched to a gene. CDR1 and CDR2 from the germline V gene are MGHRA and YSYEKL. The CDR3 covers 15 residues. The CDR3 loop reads CASSQEPTGSEPQHF. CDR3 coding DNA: TGCGCCAGCAGCCAAGAACCGACAGGGTCAGAACCCCAGCATTTT.

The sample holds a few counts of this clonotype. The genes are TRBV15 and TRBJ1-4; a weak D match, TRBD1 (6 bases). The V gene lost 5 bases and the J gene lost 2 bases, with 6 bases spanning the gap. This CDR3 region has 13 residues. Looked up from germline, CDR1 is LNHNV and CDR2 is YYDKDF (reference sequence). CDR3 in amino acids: CATSGQTNEKLFF. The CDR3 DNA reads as TGTGCCACCAGCGGACAGACTAATGAAAAACTGTTTTTT.

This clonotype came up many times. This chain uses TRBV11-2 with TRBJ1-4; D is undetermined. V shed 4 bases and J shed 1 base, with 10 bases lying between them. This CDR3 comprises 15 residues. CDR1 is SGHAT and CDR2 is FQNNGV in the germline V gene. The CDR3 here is CASSSAPGTNEKLFF. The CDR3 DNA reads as TGTGCCAGCAGCTCCGCTCCGGGAACTAATGAAAAACTGTTTTTT.

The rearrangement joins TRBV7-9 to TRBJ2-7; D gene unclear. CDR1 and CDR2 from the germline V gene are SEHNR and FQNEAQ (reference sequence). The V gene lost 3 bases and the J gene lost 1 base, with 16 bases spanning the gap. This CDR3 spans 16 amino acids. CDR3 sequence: CASSLRRTTDSYEQYF. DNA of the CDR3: TGTGCCAGCAGCTTGAGACGGACGACGGATTCCTACGAGCAGTACTTC.

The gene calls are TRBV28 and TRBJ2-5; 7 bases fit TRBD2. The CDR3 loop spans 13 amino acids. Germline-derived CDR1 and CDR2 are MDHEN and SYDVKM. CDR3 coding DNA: TGTGCGGCTGCGAGGGGAGGGGAAGAGACCCAGTACTTC. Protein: CAAARGGEETQYF.

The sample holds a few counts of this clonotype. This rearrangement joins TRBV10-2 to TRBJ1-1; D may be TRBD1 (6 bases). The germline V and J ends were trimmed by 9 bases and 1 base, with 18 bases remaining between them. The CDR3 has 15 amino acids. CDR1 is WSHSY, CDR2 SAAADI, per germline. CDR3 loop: CASLPGTTGNTEAFF. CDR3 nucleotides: TGCGCCAGTCTTCCCGGGACAACGGGGAACACTGAAGCTTTCTTT.

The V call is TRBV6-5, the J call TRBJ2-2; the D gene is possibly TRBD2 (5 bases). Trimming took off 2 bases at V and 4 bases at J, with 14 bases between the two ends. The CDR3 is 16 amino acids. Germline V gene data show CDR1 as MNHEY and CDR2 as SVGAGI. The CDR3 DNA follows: TGTGCCAGCAGTTACGTGGATCTGGGAGCCACCGGGGAGCTGTTTTTT. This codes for CASSYVDLGATGELFF.

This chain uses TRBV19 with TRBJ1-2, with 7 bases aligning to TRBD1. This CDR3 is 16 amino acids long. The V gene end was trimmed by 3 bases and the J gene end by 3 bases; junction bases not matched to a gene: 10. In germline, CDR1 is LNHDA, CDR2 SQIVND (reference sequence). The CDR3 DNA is TGTGCCAGTAGTATGGCCCCAGGGGGACTCGACTATGGCTACACCTTC. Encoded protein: CASSMAPGGLDYGYTF.

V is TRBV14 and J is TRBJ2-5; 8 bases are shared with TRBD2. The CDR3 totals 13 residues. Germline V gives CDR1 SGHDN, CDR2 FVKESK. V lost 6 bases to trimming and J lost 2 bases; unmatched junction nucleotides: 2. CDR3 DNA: TGTGCCAGCAGGACTAGCGATCAAGAGACCCAGTACTTC. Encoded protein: CASRTSDQETQYF.

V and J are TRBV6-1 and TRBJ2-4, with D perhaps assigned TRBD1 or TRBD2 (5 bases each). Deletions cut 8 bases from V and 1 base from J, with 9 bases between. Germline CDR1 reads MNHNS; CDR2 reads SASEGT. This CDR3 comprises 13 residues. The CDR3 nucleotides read TGTGCCAGCGGGACGGATGCCAAAAACATTCAGTACTTC. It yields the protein CASGTDAKNIQYF.

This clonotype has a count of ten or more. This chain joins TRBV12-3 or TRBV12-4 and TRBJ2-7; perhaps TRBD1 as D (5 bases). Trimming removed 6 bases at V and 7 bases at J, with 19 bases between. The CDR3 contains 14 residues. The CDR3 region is CASRPGSTHGEQYF. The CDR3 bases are TGTGCCAGCAGGCCAGGGTCAACTCATGGAGAGCAGTACTTC.

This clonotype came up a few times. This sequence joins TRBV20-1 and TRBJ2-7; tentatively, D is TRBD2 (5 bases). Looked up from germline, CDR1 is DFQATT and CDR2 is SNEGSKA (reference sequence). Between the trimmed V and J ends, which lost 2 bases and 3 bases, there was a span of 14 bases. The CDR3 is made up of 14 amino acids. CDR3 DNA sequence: TGCAGTGCTAGACCTGGGCGGGCCATCTACGAGCAGTACTTC. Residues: CSARPGRAIYEQYF.

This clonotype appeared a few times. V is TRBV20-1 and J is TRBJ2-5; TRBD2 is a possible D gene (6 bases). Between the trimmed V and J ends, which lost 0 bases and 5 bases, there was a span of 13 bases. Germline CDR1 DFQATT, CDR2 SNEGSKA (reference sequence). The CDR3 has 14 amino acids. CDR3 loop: CSAREGVRGETQYF. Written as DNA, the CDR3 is TGCAGTGCTAGAGAGGGAGTCCGGGGGGAGACCCAGTACTTC.

The CDR3 loop is CASSLAGGITNTGELFF. The CDR3, as DNA: TGTGCCAGCAGCTTAGCTGGGGGTATAACGAACACCGGGGAGCTGTTTTTT. The chain links TRBV7-9 to TRBJ2-2, with D perhaps given as TRBD1 or TRBD2 (5 bases each). Germline CDR1 is SEHNR and CDR2 is FQNEAQ (reference sequence). Trimming stripped 0 bases from V and 0 bases from J, with 11 bases between. The CDR3 runs 17 residues.

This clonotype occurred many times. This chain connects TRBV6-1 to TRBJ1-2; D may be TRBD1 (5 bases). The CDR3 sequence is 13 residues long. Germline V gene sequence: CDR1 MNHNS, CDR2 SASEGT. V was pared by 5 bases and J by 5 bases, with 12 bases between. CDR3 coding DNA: TGTGCCAGCAGTACGGGGGGAATATATGGCTACACCTTC. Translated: CASSTGGIYGYTF.